Given below is one TCR beta chain in context. This clonotype was observed a few times. What antigen it recognizes has not been identified. Base qualities are missing; no much larger clone stands one base away. This sample was taken from a study of T cells in Graves' hyperthyroidism and ophthalmopathy (dated by TCRdb to the late 2010s). Looking at the study overall: Peripheral blood samples were taken at the time of initial diagnosis, prior to any treatment. In about 6 Graves' hyperthyroidism patients, the study also compared T-cell repertoires from thyroid tissue with T-cell repertoires from blood. According to the paper, TCR Vbeta CDR3 sequencing was carried out on roughly 130 peripheral blood samples, which came from about 45 ophthalmopathy, around 74 hyperthyroidism and 17 progressor patients. Prospective prediction of ophthalmopathy was tested in an independent validation cohort of under 20 hyperthyroidism patients and around 16 patients who later progressed to ophthalmopathy. The 100 or so discovery patients were randomly split 7:3 into training and test sets. To identify TCR V-J signatures that set the groups apart, the researchers used a discovery cohort of about a hundred patients, made up of around 40 with Graves' ophthalmopathy and some 60 with stable Graves' hyperthyroidism. After blood sampling, hyperthyroidism patients were treated with methimazole at a starting dose of 30 mg daily, and ophthalmopathy patients were treated with high-dose intravenous methylprednisolone.

Broad study findings and their caveats: Most expanded thyroid clonotypes (frequency above 0.001) were also found in blood, which suggests that blood repertoires may mirror thyroid immune responses. In validation, the model predicted progression to ophthalmopathy a median of about 5.9 months before onset, with roughly 70% sensitivity and roughly 79% specificity. No statistical method was used to fix the sample size in advance, and group allocation was not hidden from the investigators. A 13 V-J signature model separated ophthalmopathy from stable hyperthyroidism, with approximately 87% sensitivity and about 81% specificity in cross-validation and 80%/75% in testing.

From a lookup of the germline V gene, CDR1 and CDR2 are SGHTA and FQGNSA. There are 16 amino acids in the CDR3, from cysteine to phenylalanine inclusive. Only the CDR3 DNA is retained, 48 bases long and in frame from the first base. The junction carries 16 bases between V and J, which are trimmed by 6 bases and 0 bases respectively. TCR beta CDR3 regions were amplified from RNA transcripts. A first-round RT-PCR of the TCR CDR3 used the HTBI primer set with the Qiagen OneStep RT-PCR kit. Libraries were constructed in a second round of multiplex PCR, after which size selection and purification were performed. The libraries were sequenced on an Illumina HiSeq2000 using paired-end 100 bp reads. The paper's processing steps were these. SOAPnuke was used to process the raw data, removing reads that contained adapters or uncalled bases, had a mean Phred below 15, or lacked an exact match to the constant primer or identifier. COPE v1.2.5 was used to merge high-quality paired reads, and clonotypes were defined as unique nucleotide sequences. MiTCR v1.1 was used to align clonotypes to the IMGT TRBV, TRBD and TRBJ reference segments. The analysis was restricted to V-J combinations with a frequency above 0.0001, which together covered roughly 99% of the repertoires. The TCS score was defined as the ratio of F50 (clonal expansion) to E x V (chaos), calculated using BLOSUM62-based TCRdist between CDR3 peptides within each V-J. Welch's t-statistics and random forest reduced some 510 V-J features to 13, which were used in a naive Bayes classifier (R e1071). In-frame beta chains were kept once TCRdb had trimmed the public reads at Q25 with fastp and called clones with MiXCR. CDR3 protein sequences are deduplicated, and each keeps its most common genes and DNA. V and J calls and clone size were set by TCRdb, not the authors. This sample gives 350,000 to 400,000 distinct CDR3 sequences in total; less than 20% of them show up just once. Of the sample, 35% to 50% falls within the top ten clones.

In the ophthalmopathy patients, disease was moderately to severely active, with a Clinical Activity Score of 3 or more, a NOSPECS grade of 4 or more, and a duration of less than 3 months. The study excluded patients with uncontrolled infections, other autoimmune diseases, pregnancy or lactation. Diagnoses relied on clinical symptoms, serum thyroxine and TRAb, thyroid ultrasound and orbital computed tomography. PBMCs were isolated from more than 9 ml of fresh peripheral blood by Ficoll-Paque density gradient centrifugation. Total RNA was extracted with Trizol reagent, and quality was checked on an Agilent 2100 Bioanalyzer.

The sequenced sample was blood. The V gene is TRBV7-2 and the J gene is TRBJ2-3; the D gene assignment is ambiguous. The TCR comes from a man younger than 30 with Graves' ophthalmopathy. The sequence in DNA is TGTGCCAGCAGGCCCCCTAGGGCAACCAGCACAGATACGCAGTATTTT. This translates into CASRPPRATSTDTQYF.